This record covers a single T cell receptor (beta chain). CDR3 size: 16 residues. From germline, CDR1 is SGDLS and CDR2 YYNGEE. J gave up 9 bases and V 0 bases, and 9 bases lay outside the gene matches. Here immunoSEQ multiplex PCR was the method, and the copy in TCRdb shows in-frame clones only, minus some. The sample has about 74,000 clones, around nine tenths seen once. These data belong to a study of blood T cell repertoires in COVID-19. This receptor was identified in a man aged 70 or older with active or convalescent COVID-19. This chain joins TRBV9 and TRBJ1-6, with TRBD1 identical over 7 bases. The sequenced sample consisted of peripheral blood. The DNA for the CDR3 is TGTGCCAGCAGCGTAGAAGGTTCAGGGGGAAGTTCACCCCTCCACTTT. It translates to CASSVEGSGGSSPLHF.